These 3 T cell receptor beta chains originate from one sample sequenced in a study of T cell responses to AZD1222 COVID-19 vaccine (dated by TCRdb to 2020 to 2022). The sample's time point label is to be understood as: baseline before first vaccination. The library relied on the immunoSEQ multiplex PCR assay. Drawn from immuneACCESS, this table holds only the in-frame rearrangements with V and J called that TCRdb kept. Clones are partly lost; checked studies trace under half to an unresolved V gene and leave the rest unexplained. For this sample there are approximately 190,000 clones; approximately 90% appear just once. Of the sample, 0.75% to 1% falls within the top ten clones. This specimen was peripheral blood, taken on day 0 of AZD1222 vaccination. These TCRs come from an adult in good health.

This clone was seen once. This chain joins TRBV7-6 and TRBJ2-1; 9 bases are a match to TRBD2. The CDR3 loop spans 17 amino acids. J was trimmed by 4 bases and V by 5 bases; bases with no gene match: 12. Per the germline V gene, CDR1 is SGHVS and CDR2 is FNYEAQ. This CDR3 reads CASSKEGWREGYNEQFF. CDR3 in DNA: TGTGCCAGCAGCAAAGAGGGATGGCGGGAGGGTTACAATGAGCAGTTCTTC.

The rearrangement links TRBV19 to TRBJ1-2, with unresolved D. V gave up 7 bases and J gave up 6 bases, with 24 bases separating them. CDR3 size: 16 residues. Germline values: CDR1 LNHDA, CDR2 SQIVND (reference sequence). This CDR3 is CASTLVWAGRTNGYTF. The CDR3 nucleotides read TGTGCCAGTACTCTGGTCTGGGCCGGACGAACGAATGGCTACACCTTC.

This chain links TRBV5-5 with TRBJ1-1; D unresolved. The CDR3 totals 13 residues. V lost 0 bases to trimming and J lost 6 bases, with 9 bases between them. Germline V gene data show CDR1 as SGHKS and CDR2 as YYEKEE (reference sequence). The CDR3 loop is CASSLGNVAEAFF. The DNA of the CDR3 is TGTGCCAGCAGCTTGGGGAACGTCGCTGAAGCTTTCTTT.